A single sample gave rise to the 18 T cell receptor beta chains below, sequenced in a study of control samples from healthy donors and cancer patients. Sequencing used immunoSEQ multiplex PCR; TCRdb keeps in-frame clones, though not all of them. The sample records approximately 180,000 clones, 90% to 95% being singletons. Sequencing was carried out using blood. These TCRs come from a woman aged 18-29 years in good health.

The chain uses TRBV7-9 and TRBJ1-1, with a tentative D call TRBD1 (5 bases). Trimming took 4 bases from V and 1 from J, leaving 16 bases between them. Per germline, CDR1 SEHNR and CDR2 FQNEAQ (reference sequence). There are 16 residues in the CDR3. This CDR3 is CASSSQDKDRNTEAFF. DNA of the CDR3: TGTGCCAGCAGCTCCCAGGATAAAGACAGGAACACTGAAGCTTTCTTT.

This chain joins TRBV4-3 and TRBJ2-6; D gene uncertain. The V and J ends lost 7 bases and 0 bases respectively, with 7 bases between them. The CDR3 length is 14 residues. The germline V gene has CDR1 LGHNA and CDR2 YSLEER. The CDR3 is CASIKISGANVLTF. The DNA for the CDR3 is TGCGCCAGCATAAAAATCTCTGGGGCCAACGTCCTGACTTTC.

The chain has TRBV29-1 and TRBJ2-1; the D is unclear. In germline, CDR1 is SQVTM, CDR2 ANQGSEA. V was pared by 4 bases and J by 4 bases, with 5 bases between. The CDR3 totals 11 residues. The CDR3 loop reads CSVAEYNEQFF. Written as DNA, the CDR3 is TGCAGCGTTGCCGAGTACAATGAGCAGTTCTTC.

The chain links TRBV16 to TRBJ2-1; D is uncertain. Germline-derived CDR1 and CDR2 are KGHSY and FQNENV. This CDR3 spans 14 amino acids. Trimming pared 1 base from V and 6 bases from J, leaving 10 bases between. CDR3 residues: CASSQYLLRNEQFF. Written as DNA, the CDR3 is TGTGCCAGCAGCCAATACCTGCTCCGCAATGAGCAGTTCTTC.

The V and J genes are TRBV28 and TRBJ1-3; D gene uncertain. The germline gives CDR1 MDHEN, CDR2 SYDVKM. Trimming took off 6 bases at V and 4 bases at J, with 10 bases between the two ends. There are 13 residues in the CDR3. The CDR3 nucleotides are TGTGCCAGCAGCCGCCCATTCGGAAACACCATATATTTT. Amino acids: CASSRPFGNTIYF.

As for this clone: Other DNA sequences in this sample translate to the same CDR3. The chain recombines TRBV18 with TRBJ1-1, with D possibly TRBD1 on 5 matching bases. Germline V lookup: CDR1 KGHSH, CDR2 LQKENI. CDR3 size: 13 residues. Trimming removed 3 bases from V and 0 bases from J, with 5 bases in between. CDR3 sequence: CASSPTVNTEAFF. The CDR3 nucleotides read TGTGCCAGCTCACCGACAGTGAACACTGAAGCTTTCTTT. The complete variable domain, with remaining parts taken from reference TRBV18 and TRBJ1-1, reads NAGVMQNPRHLVRRRGQEARLRCSPMKGHSHVYWYRQLPEEGLKFMVYLQKENIIDESGMPKERFSAEFPKEGPSILRIQQVVRGDSAAYFCASSPTVNTEAFFGQGTRLTVV.

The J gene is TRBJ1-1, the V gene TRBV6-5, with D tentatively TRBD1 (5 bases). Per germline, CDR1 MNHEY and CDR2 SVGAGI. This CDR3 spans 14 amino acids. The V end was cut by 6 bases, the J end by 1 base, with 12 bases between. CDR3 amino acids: CASRIRQQNTEAFF. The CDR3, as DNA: TGTGCCAGCAGGATTCGACAGCAGAACACTGAAGCTTTCTTT.

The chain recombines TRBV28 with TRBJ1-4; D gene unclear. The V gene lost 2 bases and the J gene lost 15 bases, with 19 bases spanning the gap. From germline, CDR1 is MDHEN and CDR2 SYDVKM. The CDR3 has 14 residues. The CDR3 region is CASSLRRNPGKVFF. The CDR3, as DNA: TGTGCCAGCAGTTTACGCCGAAACCCGGGAAAGGTGTTTTTT.

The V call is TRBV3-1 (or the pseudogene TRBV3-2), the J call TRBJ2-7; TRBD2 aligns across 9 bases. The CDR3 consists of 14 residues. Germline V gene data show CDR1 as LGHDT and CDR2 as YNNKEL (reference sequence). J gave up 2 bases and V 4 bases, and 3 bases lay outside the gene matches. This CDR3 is CASSLRLAAYEQYF. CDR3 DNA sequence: TGTGCCAGCAGCCTCCGACTAGCGGCCTACGAGCAGTACTTC.

CDR3 nucleotides: TGCGCCAGCAGCCAAGATACGGCCGTCCCCAATGAGCAGTTCTTC. Translation gives CASSQDTAVPNEQFF. V is TRBV4-1 and J is TRBJ2-1; D is unresolved. The V and J ends lost 0 bases and 6 bases respectively, with 12 bases between them. This CDR3 spans 15 amino acids. The germline CDR1 and CDR2 sequences are MGHRA and YSYEKL.

The CDR3 bases are TGTGCCAGCAATAGACCGCCGAACACCGGGGAGCTGTTTTTT. It encodes CASNRPPNTGELFF. This sequence joins TRBV28 and TRBJ2-2, with D unclear. V was trimmed by 7 bases and J by 0 bases, leaving 9 bases between them. Germline V gives CDR1 MDHEN, CDR2 SYDVKM. The CDR3 totals 14 residues.

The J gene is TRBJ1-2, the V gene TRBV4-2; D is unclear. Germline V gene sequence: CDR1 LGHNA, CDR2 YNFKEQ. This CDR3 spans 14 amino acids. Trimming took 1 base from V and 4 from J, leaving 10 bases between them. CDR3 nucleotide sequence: TGTGCCAGCAGCCAAGCCTCCCTGGGCTATGGCTACACCTTC. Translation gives CASSQASLGYGYTF.

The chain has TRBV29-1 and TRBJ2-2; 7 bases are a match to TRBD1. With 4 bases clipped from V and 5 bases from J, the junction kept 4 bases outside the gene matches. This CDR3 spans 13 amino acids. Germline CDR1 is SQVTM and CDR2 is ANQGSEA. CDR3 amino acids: CSVAGGDTGELFF. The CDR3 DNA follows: TGCAGCGTTGCAGGGGGTGATACCGGGGAGCTGTTTTTT.

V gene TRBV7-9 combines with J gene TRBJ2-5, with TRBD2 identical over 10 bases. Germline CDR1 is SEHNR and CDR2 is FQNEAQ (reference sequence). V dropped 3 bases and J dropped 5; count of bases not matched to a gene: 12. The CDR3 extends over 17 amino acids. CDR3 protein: CASSFPSSGSWDETQYF. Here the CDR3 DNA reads TGTGCCAGCAGCTTCCCTTCTAGCGGGAGTTGGGATGAGACCCAGTACTTC.

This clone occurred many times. The chain's CDR3 is CASSAGTSGAQFF. The CDR3 DNA reads as TGTGCCAGTAGTGCCGGGACTAGCGGAGCGCAGTTCTTC. The rearrangement uses TRBV19 and TRBJ2-1; 11 nucleotides align to TRBD2. V lost 5 bases to trimming and J lost 12 bases; unmatched junction nucleotides: 6. CDR3 length: 13 residues. Germline assignment: CDR1 LNHDA and CDR2 SQIVND (reference sequence).

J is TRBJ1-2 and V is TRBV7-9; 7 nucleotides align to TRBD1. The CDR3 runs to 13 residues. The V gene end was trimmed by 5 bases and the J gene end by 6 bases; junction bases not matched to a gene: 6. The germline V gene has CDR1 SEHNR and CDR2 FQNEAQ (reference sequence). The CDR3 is CASSPRGENGYTF. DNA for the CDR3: TGTGCCAGCAGCCCCAGGGGGGAGAATGGCTACACCTTC.

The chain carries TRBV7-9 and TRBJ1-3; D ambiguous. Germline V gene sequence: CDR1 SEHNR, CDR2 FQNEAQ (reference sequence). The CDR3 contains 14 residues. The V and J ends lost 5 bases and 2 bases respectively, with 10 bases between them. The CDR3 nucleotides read TGTGCCAGCAGCCTCGAAGCAGCTGGAAACACCATATATTTT. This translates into CASSLEAAGNTIYF.

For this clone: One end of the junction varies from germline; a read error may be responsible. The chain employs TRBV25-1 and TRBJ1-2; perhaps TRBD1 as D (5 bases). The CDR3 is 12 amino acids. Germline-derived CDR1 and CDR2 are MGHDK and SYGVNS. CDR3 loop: CASRDNYYDYTF. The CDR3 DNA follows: TGTGCCAGCAGGGACAATTACTATGACTACACCTTC.